Below, one T cell receptor (beta chain) is given with its context. Assay: immunoSEQ multiplex PCR; the TCRdb copy retains only in-frame clones and omits some. The sample shows 40,000 to 55,000 clones, about 93% of them seen only once. The sample belongs to a study of control samples from healthy donors and cancer patients. The sample consisted of PBMCs. The TCR originated in a woman between 50 and 59 years old with head and neck cancer.

DNA for the CDR3: TGTGCCAGCAGCGCCCTAGCGGGGGGCTACGAGCAGTACTTC. Translated: CASSALAGGYEQYF. V is TRBV13 and J is TRBJ2-7; 11 bases match TRBD2. CDR1 PRHDT and CDR2 FYEKMQ come from the germline V gene (reference sequence). The CDR3 runs 14 residues. V shed 5 bases and J 3 bases; nucleotides not matched to a gene: 3.